This T cell receptor beta chain is from a study of cytomegalovirus exposure and HLA in healthy donors. Notes on the study in general: Some V segments, including TRBV6-2 and TRBV6-3, were excluded as indistinguishable. In vitro checks showed that a few CMV-associated chains really do target CMV antigens.

Notes on this clone: Its antigen is unknown.

PCR employed 60 Vbeta and 13 Jbeta primers. Using immunoSEQ multiplex PCR, the repertoire was profiled, and TCRdb retains in-frame clones only, with some absent. The repertoire holds about 120,000 clones, with roughly 9% as singletons. Trimming cost V 8 bases and J 4 bases; bases outside gene matches: 6. Germline assignment: CDR1 MNHEY and CDR2 SMNVEV (reference sequence). The CDR3 consists of 13 residues. The origin of this receptor is a woman between 40 and 50 years old in good health and CMV-seropositive. The chain carries TRBV27 and TRBJ1-2; 8 bases agree with TRBD1. The sequenced sample consisted of PBMCs. CDR3 in amino acids: CASGVDRGYGYTF. CDR3 bases: TGTGCCAGCGGGGTAGACAGGGGCTATGGCTACACCTTC.